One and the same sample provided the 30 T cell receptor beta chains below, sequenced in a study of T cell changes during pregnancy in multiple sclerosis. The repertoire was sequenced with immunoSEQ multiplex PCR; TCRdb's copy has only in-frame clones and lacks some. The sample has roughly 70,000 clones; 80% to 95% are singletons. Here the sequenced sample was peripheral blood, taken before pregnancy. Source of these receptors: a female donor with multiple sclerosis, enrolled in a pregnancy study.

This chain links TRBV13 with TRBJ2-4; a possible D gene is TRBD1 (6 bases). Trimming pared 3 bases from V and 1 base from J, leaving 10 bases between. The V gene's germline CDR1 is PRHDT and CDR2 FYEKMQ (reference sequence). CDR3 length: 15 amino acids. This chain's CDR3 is CASSLRGFAKNIQYF. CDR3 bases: TGTGCCAGCAGCTTGAGGGGGTTCGCCAAAAACATTCAGTACTTC.

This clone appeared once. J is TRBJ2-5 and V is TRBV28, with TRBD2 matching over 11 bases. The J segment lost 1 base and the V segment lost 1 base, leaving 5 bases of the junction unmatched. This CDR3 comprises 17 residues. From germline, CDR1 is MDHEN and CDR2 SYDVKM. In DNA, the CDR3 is TGTGCCAGCAGTTTATCCCTAGCGGGAGGTACCCAAGAGACCCAGTACTTC. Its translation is CASSLSLAGGTQETQYF.

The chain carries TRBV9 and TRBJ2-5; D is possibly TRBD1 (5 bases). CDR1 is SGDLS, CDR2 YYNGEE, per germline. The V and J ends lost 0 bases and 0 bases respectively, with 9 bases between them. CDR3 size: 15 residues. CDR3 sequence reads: CASSVGLGDQETQYF. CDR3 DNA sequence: TGTGCCAGCAGCGTAGGATTAGGGGACCAAGAGACCCAGTACTTC. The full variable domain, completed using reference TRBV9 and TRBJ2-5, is DSGVTQTPKHLITATGQRVTLRCSPRSGDLSVYWYQQSLDQGLQFLIQYYNGEERAKGNILERFSAQQFPDLHSELNLSSLELGDSALYFCASSVGLGDQETQYFGPGTRLLVL.

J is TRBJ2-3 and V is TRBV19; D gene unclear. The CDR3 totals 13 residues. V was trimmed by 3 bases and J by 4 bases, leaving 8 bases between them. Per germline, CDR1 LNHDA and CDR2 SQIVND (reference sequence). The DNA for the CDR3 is TGTGCCAGTAGTATTGGGCTCGCAGATACGCAGTATTTT. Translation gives CASSIGLADTQYF.

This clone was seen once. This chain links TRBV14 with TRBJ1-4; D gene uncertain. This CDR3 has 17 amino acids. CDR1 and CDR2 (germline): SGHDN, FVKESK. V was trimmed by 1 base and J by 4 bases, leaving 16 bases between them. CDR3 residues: CASSQALSVALNEKLFF. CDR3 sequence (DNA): TGTGCCAGCAGCCAAGCTTTATCGGTAGCTCTTAATGAAAAACTGTTTTTT. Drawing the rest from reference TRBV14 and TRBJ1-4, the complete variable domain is EAGVTQFPSHSVIEKGQTVTLRCDPISGHDNLYWYRRVMGKEIKFLLHFVKESKQDESGMPNNRFLAERTGGTYSTLKVQPAELEDSGVYFCASSQALSVALNEKLFFGSGTQLSVL.

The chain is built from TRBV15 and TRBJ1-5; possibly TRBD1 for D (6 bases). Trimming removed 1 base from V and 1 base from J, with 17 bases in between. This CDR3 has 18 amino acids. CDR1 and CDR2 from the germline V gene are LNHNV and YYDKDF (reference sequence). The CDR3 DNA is TGTGCCACCAGCAGAGGAGGGACACCTAAGAGGAGCAATCAGCCCCAGCATTTT. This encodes CATSRGGTPKRSNQPQHF.

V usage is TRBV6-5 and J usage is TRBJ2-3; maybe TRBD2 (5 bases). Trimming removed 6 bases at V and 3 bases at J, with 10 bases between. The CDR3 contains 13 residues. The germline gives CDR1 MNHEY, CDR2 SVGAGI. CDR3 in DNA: TGTGCCAGCAGCGGTGCGGGTACAGATACGCAGTATTTT. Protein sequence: CASSGAGTDTQYF.

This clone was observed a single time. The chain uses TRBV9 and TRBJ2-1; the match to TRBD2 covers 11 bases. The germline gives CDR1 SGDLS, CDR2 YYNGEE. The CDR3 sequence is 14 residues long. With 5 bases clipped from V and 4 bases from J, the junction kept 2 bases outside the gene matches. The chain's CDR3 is CASSLAGGYNEQFF. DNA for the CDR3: TGTGCCAGCAGTTTAGCGGGAGGGTACAATGAGCAGTTCTTC.

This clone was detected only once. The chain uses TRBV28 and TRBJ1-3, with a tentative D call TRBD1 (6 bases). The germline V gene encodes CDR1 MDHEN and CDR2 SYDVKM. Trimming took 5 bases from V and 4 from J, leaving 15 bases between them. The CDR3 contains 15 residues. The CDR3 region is CASSQPQGSGNTIYF. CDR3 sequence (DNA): TGTGCCAGCAGTCAGCCACAGGGTTCGGGAAACACCATATATTTT. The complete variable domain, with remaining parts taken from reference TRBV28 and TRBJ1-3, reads DVKVTQSSRYLVKRTGEKVFLECVQDMDHENMFWYRQDPGLGLRLIYFSYDVKMKEKGDIPEGYSVSREKKERFSLILESASTNQTSMYLCASSQPQGSGNTIYFGEGSWLTVV.

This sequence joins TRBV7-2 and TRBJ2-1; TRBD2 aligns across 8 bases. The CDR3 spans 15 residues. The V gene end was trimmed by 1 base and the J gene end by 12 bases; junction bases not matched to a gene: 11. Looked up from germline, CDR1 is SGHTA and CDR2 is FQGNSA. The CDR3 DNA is TGTGCCAGCAGCTTAGGCGGTGCGGGGGGCGGAGTGCAGTTCTTC. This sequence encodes CASSLGGAGGGVQFF.

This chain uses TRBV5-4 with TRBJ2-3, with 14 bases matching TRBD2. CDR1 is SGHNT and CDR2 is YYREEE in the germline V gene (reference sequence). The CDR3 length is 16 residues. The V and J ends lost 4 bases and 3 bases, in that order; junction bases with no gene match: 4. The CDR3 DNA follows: TGTGCCAGCAGCGGGGGACTAGCGGGAGCGACAGATACGCAGTATTTT. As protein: CASSGGLAGATDTQYF.

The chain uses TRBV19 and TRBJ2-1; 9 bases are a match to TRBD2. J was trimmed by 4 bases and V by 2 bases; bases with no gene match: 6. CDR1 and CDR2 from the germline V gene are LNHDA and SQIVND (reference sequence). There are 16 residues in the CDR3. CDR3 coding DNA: TGTGCCAGTAGTATAAAACTAGCGGGCAAGTACAATGAGCAGTTCTTC. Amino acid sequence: CASSIKLAGKYNEQFF.

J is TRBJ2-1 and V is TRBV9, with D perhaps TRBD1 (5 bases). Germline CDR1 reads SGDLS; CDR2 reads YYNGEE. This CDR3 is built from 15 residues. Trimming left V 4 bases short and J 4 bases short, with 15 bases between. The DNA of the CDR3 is TGTGCCAGCAGCCCGACTCAGGGCCCATACAATGAGCAGTTCTTC. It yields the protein CASSPTQGPYNEQFF.

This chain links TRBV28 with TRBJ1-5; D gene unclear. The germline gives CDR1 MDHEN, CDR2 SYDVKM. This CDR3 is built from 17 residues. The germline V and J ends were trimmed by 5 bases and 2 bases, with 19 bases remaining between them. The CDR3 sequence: CASSARGLRIRNQPQHF. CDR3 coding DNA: TGTGCCAGCAGTGCCCGAGGGTTGAGAATACGCAATCAGCCCCAGCATTTT.

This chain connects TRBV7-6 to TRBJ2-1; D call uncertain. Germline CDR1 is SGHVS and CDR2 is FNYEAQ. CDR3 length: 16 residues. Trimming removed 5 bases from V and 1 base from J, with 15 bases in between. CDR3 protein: CASSLLSSGSYNEQFF. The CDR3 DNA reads TGTGCCAGCAGCCTCCTGTCGTCGGGTTCCTACAATGAGCAGTTCTTC.

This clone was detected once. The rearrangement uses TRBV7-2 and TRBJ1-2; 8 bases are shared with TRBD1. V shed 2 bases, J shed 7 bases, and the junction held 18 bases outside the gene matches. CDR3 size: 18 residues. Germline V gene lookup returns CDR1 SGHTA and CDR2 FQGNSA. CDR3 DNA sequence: TGTGCCAGCAGCTTAAGCAGACAGGGGCCCTCCCGGATTGGTGGCTACACCTTC. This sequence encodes CASSLSRQGPSRIGGYTF.

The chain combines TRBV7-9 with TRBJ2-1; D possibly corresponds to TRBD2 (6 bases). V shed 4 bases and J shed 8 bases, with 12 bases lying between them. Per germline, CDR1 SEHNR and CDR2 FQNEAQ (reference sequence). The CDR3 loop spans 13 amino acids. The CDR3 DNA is TGTGCCAGCAGCTCAGGACTAAAGGATGAGCAGTTCTTC. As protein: CASSSGLKDEQFF.

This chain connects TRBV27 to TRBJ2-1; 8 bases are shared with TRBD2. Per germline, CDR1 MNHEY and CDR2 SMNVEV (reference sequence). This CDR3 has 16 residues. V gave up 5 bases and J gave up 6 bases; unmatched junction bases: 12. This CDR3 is CASSPSNSGAINEQFF. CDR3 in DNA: TGTGCCAGCAGTCCAAGCAATAGCGGGGCCATCAATGAGCAGTTCTTC.

The CDR3 region is CASSSIGVGGETQYF. The DNA of the CDR3 is TGTGCCAGCAGCTCGATTGGCGTGGGGGGAGAGACCCAGTACTTC. The chain has TRBV7-2 and TRBJ2-5; possible D gene TRBD2, 6 bases. The V gene lost 4 bases and the J gene lost 4 bases, with 16 bases spanning the gap. The CDR3 runs 15 residues. Per the germline V gene, CDR1 is SGHTA and CDR2 is FQGNSA. Supplemented by reference TRBV7-2 and TRBJ2-5, the full variable domain reads GAGVSQSPSNKVTEKGKDVELRCDPISGHTALYWYRQSLGQGLEFLIYFQGNSAPDKSGLPSDRFSAERTGGSVSTLTIQRTQQEDSAVYLCASSSIGVGGETQYFGPGTRLLVL.

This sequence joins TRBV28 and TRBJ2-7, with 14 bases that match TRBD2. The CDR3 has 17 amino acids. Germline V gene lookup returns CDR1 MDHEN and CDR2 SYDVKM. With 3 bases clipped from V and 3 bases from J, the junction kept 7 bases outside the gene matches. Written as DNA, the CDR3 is TGTGCCAGCAGTTTTCGGACTAGCGGGAGGCTAGACTACGAGCAGTACTTC. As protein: CASSFRTSGRLDYEQYF.

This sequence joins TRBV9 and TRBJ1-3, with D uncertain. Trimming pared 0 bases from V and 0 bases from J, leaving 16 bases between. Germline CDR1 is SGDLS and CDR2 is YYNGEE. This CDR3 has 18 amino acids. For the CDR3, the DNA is TGTGCCAGCAGCGTAGTCAGCGAAGGCCTCCTCTCTGGAAACACCATATATTTT. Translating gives CASSVVSEGLLSGNTIYF.

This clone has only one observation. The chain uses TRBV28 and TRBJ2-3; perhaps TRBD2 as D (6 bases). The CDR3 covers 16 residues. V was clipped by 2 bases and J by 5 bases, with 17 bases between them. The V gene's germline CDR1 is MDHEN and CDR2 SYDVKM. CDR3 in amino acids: CASSLRGSLWVDTQYF. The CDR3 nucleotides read TGTGCCAGCAGTTTACGGGGGAGCCTGTGGGTAGATACGCAGTATTTT.

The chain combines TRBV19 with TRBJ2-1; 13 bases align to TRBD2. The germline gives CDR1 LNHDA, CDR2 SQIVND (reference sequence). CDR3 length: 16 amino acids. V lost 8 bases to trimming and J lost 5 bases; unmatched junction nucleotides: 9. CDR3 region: CASRKTSGRSHNEQFF. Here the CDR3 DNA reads TGTGCCAGTCGCAAGACTAGCGGGAGGTCCCACAATGAGCAGTTCTTC.

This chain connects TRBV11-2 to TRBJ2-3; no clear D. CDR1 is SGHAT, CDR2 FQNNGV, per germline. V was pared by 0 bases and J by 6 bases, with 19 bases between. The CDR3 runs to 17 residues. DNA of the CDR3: TGTGCCAGCAGCTTAGATCTCGGGTCGTTATCCCAGGATACGCAGTATTTT. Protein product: CASSLDLGSLSQDTQYF.

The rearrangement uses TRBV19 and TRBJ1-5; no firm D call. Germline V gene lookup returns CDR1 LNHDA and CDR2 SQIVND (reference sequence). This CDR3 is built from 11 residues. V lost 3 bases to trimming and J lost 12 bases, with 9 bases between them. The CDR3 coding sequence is TGTGCCAGTAGTATTGGAGGTCACCAGCATTTT. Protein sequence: CASSIGGHQHF. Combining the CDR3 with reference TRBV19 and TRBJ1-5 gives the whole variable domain DGGITQSPKYLFRKEGQNVTLSCEQNLNHDAMYWYRQDPGQGLRLIYYSQIVNDFQKGDIAEGYSVSREKKESFPLTVTSAQKNPTAFYLCASSIGGHQHFGDGTRLSIL.

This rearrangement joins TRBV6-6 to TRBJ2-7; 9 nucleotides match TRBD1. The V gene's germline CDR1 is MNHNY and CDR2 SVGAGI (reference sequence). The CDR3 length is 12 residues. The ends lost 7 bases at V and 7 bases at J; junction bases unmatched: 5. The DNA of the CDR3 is TGTGCCAGCACTACAGGGGGCGGAGAGCAGTACTTC. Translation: CASTTGGGEQYF.

The CDR3 here is CATSSVRGGLETQYF. The CDR3 DNA reads as TGTGCCACCAGCAGCGTTCGGGGAGGTTTGGAGACCCAGTACTTC. The chain joins TRBV15 to TRBJ2-5; a possible D gene is TRBD2 (6 bases). The CDR3 covers 15 residues. Trimming shortened V by 3 bases and J by 5 bases, and 16 bases separated the two germline ends. From germline, CDR1 is LNHNV and CDR2 YYDKDF (reference sequence).

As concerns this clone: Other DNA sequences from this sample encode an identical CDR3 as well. CDR3 in DNA: TGTGCCAGCAGTGACTCGAGCGGCTCCTACAATGAGCAGTTCTTC. It specifies CASSDSSGSYNEQFF. This sequence joins TRBV6-4 and TRBJ2-1, with D tentatively TRBD2 (5 bases). Germline V gene data show CDR1 as MRHNA and CDR2 as SNTAGT. The V and J ends lost 0 bases and 0 bases respectively, with 6 bases between them. This CDR3 region has 15 residues.

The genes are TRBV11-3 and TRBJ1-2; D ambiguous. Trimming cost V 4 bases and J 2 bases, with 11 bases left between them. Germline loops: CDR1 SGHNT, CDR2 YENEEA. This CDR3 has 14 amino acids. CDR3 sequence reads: CASSSSALNYGYTF. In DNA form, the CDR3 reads TGTGCCAGCAGCTCTTCCGCGTTAAACTATGGCTACACCTTC. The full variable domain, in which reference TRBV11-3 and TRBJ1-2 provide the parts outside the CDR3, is EAGVVQSPRYKIIEKKQPVAFWCNPISGHNTLYWYLQNLGQGPELLIRYENEEAVDDSQLPKDRFSAERLKGVDSTLKIQPAELGDSAVYLCASSSSALNYGYTFGSGTRLTVV.

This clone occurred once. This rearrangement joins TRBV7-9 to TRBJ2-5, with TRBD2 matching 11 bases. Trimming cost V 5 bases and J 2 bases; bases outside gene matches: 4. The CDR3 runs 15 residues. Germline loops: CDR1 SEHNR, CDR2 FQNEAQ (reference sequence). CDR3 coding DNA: TGTGCCAGCAGCGCCGGGACTAGCGGACAAGAGACCCAGTACTTC. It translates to CASSAGTSGQETQYF.